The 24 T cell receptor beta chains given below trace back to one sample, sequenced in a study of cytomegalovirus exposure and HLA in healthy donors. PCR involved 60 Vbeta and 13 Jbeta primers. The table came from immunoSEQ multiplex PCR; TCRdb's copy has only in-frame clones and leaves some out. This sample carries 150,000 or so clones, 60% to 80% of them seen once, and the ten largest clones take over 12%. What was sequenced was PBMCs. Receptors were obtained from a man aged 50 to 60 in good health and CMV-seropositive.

The CDR3 DNA follows: TGTGCCAGCACCAACCTCGGGACAGGGGGAGGGCATGGCTACACCTTC. Translating gives CASTNLGTGGGHGYTF. This chain links TRBV6-6 with TRBJ1-2; 11 nucleotides agree with TRBD1. The CDR3 loop spans 16 amino acids. The trim removed 7 bases at V and 6 bases at J, leaving 13 bases unmatched. Germline CDR1 and CDR2: MNHNY and SVGAGI (reference sequence).

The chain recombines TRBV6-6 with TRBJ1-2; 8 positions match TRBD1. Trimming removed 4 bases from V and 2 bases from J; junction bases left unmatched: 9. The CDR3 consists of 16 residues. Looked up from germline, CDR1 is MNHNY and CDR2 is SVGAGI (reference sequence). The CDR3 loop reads CASSLTGQGRNYGYTF. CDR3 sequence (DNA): TGTGCCAGCAGTTTAACCGGACAGGGAAGAAACTATGGCTACACCTTC.

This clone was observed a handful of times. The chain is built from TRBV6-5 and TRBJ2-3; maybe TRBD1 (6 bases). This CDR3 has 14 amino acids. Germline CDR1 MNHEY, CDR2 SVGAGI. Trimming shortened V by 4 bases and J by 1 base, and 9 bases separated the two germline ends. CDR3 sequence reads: CASSSRTGTDTQYF. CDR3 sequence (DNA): TGTGCCAGCAGTTCCAGGACAGGCACAGATACGCAGTATTTT.

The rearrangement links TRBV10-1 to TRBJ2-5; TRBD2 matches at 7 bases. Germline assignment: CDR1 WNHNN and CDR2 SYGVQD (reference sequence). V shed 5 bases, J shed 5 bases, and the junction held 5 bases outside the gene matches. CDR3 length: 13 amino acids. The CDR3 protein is CASSPTSRETQYF. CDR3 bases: TGCGCCAGCAGTCCGACTAGCCGGGAGACCCAGTACTTC.

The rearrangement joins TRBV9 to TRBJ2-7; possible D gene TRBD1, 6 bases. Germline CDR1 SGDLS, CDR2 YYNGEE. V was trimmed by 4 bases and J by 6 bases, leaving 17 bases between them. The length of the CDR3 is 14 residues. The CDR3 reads CASSTQTGSGEQYF. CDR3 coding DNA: TGTGCCAGCAGCACCCAGACAGGCTCGGGCGAGCAGTACTTC.

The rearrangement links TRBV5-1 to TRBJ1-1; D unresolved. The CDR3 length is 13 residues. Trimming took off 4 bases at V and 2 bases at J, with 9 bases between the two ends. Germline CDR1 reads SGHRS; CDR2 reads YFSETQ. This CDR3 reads CASSINSNTEAFF. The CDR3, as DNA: TGCGCCAGCAGCATCAACAGCAACACTGAAGCTTTCTTT. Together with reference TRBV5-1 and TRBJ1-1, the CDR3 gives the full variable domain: KAGVTQTPRYLIKTRGQQVTLSCSPISGHRSVSWYQQTPGQGLQFLFEYFSETQRNKGNFPGRFSGRQFSNSRSEMNVSTLELGDSALYLCASSINSNTEAFFGQGTRLTVV.

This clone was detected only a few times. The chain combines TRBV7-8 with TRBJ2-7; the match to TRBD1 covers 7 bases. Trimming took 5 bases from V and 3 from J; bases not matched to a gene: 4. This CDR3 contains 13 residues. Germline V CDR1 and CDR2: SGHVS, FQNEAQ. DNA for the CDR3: TGTGCCAGCAGCGCCCGGGACAGCTACGAGCAGTACGTC. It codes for CASSARDSYEQYV.

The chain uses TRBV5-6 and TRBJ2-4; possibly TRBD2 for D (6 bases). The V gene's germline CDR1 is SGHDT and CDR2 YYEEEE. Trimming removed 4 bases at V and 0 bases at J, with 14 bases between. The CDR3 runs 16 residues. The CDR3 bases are TGTGCCAGCAGCCACGGGACTTCCTTAGCCAAAAACATTCAGTACTTC. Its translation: CASSHGTSLAKNIQYF.

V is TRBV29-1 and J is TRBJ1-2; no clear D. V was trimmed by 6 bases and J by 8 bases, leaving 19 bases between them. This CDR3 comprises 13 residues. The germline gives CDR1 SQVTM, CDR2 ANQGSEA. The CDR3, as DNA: TGCAGCGTCTCGACTCACGACGGCGAAGGCTACACCTTC. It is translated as CSVSTHDGEGYTF.

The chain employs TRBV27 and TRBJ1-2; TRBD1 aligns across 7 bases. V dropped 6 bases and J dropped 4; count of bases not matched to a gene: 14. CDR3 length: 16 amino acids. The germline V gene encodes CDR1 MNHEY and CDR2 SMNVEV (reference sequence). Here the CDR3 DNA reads TGTGCCAGCAGCCCTTTGACAGGGAGGATCCTCTATGGCTACACCTTC. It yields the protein CASSPLTGRILYGYTF.

The CDR3 DNA sequence: TGCAGCGTTGCCCGACAGGGAAATGGCTACACCTTC. Translated: CSVARQGNGYTF. The chain recombines TRBV29-1 with TRBJ1-2, with 7 nucleotides matching TRBD1. The CDR3 contains 12 residues. V lost 4 bases to trimming and J lost 6 bases; unmatched junction nucleotides: 5. CDR1 is SQVTM, CDR2 ANQGSEA, per germline.

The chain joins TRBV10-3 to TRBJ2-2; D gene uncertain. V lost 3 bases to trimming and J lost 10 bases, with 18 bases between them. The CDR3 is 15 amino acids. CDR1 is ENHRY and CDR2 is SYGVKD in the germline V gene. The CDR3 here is CAISESKNLYPELFF. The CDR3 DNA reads TGTGCCATCAGTGAATCAAAAAACTTATACCCGGAGCTGTTTTTT.

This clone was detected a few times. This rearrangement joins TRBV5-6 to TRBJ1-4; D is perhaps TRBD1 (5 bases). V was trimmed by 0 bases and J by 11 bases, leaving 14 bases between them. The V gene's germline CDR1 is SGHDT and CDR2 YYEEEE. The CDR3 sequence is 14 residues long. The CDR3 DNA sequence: TGTGCCAGCAGCTTGGGGGGCTACGTCTTTAAACTGTTTTTT. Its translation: CASSLGGYVFKLFF.

The chain's CDR3 is CASSFGGLSGELFF. The DNA of the CDR3 is TGTGCCAGCAGCTTCGGAGGCCTATCGGGGGAGCTGTTTTTT. The chain couples TRBV7-9 to TRBJ2-2; D possibly corresponds to TRBD2 (5 bases). Germline V gene data show CDR1 as SEHNR and CDR2 as FQNEAQ (reference sequence). The CDR3 length is 14 residues. V was cut by 3 bases and J by 8 bases, with 13 bases left in between.

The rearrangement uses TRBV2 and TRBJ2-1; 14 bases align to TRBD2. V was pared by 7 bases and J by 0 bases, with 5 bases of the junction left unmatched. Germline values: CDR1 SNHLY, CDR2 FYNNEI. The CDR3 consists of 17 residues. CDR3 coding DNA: TGTGCCAGCATTGGACTAGCGGGGGGCCGCTCCTACAATGAGCAGTTCTTC. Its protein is CASIGLAGGRSYNEQFF.

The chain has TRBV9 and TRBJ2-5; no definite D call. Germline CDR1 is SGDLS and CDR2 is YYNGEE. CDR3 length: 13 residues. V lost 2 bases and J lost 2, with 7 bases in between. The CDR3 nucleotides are TGTGCCAGCAGCGTGAGGTTACAAGAGACCCAGTACTTC. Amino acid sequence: CASSVRLQETQYF.

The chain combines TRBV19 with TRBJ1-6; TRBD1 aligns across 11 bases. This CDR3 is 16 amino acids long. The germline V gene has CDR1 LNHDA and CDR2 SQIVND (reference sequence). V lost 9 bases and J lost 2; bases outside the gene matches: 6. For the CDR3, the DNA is TGTGCCAGCAGGACAGGGGGCGGCCCCTATAATTCACCCCTCCACTTT. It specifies CASRTGGGPYNSPLHF.

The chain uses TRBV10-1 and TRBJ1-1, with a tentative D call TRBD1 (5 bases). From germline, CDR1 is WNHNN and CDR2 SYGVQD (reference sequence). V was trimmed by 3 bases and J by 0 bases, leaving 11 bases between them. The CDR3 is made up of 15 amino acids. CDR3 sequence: CASSDWGVMNTEAFF. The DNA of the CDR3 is TGCGCCAGCAGTGACTGGGGCGTCATGAACACTGAAGCTTTCTTT.

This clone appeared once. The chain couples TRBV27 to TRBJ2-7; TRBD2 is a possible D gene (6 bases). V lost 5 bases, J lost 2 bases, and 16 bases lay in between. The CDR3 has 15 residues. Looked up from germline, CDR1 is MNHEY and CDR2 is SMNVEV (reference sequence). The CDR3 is CASSTDPGDPYEQYV. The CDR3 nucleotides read TGTGCCAGCAGTACAGACCCGGGGGATCCCTACGAGCAGTACGTC.

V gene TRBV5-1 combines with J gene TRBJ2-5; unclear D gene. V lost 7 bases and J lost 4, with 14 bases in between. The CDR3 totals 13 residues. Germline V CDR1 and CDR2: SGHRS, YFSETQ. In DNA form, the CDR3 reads TGCGCCAGCGGATCATTTTCGGGAGAGACCCAGTACTTC. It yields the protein CASGSFSGETQYF.

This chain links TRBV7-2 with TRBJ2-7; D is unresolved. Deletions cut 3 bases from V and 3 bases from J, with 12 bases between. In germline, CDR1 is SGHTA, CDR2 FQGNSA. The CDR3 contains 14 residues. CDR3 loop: CASSLVPGYYEQYF. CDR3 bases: TGTGCCAGCAGCTTGGTACCCGGTTACTACGAGCAGTACTTC.

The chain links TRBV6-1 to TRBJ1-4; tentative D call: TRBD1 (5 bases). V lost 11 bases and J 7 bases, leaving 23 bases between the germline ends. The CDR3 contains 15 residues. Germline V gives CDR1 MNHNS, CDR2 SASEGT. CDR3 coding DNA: TGTGCCGGATCCTCAGGTGGGGCAGGCGGTGAAAAACTGTTTTTT. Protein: CAGSSGGAGGEKLFF.

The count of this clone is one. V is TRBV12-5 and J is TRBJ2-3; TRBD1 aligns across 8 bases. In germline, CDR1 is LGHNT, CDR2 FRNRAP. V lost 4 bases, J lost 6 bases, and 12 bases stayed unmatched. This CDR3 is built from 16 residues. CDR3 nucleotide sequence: TGTGCTAGTGGTTGGGGGACAGGTTCGAAGCATGATACGCAGTATTTT. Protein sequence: CASGWGTGSKHDTQYF.

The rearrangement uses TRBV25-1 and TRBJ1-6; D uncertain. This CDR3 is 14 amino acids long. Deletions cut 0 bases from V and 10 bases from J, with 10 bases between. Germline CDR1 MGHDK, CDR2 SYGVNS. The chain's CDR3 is CASSEYRDYSPLHF. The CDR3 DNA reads TGTGCCAGCAGTGAATATCGAGACTACTCACCCCTCCACTTT.